This T cell receptor beta chain was captured by sequencing in a study of OX40 agonist ivuxolimab in advanced cancers. Study in general: In this trial design, patients received ivuxolimab intravenously at 0.01 to 10 mg/kg every 2 weeks. Study findings and constraints: There were also nonresponders showing low normalized T-cell clonal expansion.

In this sample, this clone turned up a few times. Its antigen is as yet unknown. Sampling times: baseline, cycle 4 day 1, cycle 7 day 1. Germline V lookup: CDR1 MGHRA, CDR2 YSYEKL. V lost 3 bases, J lost 2 bases, and 20 bases lay in between. The CDR3 extends over 17 amino acids. Clones were sequenced by immunoSEQ multiplex PCR, and TCRdb holds only the in-frame ones, with some missing. The table has about 60,000 clones, about 89% seen once. The sequence derives from an adult with an advanced solid tumor such as melanoma, head and neck, liver or kidney cancer. The sample here was CD4+ or CD8+ T cells sorted from blood, taken in a trial of the OX40 agonist ivuxolimab. This chain connects TRBV4-1 to TRBJ2-7; weak D call: TRBD2 (7 bases). The chain's CDR3 is CASSHGRLRGRAYEQYF. Here the CDR3 DNA reads TGCGCCAGCAGCCACGGACGTTTGAGGGGGAGGGCCTACGAGCAGTACTTC.